This T cell receptor beta chain originates from a study of blood T cell repertoires in COVID-19. The ends were cut back, 6 bases at V and 2 bases at J, with 14 bases in the middle. CDR1 and CDR2 from the germline V gene are MDHEN and SYDVKM. This CDR3 is 15 amino acids long. Generated by immunoSEQ multiplex PCR, the TCRdb table keeps only in-frame clones and is missing some. This sample has about 300,000 clones, with roughly 86% found just once. The genes are TRBV28 and TRBJ1-5; no clear D. The sample comprised peripheral blood. The clonotype was recovered from a woman younger than 45 with COVID-19, enrolled during active disease. CDR3 DNA sequence: TGTGCCAGCAGATCACATACCTCAGGCAATCAGCCCCAGCATTTT. This translates into CASRSHTSGNQPQHF.